The sequence of this T cell receptor beta chain was determined in a study of control samples from healthy donors and cancer patients. Trimming shortened V by 0 bases and J by 8 bases, and 10 bases separated the two germline ends. The CDR3 covers 13 residues. Germline V gene sequence: CDR1 LGHDT, CDR2 YNNKEL (reference sequence). TCRdb's copy holds only in-frame clones and misses some; the assay was immunoSEQ multiplex PCR. The sample holds 90,000 to 150,000 clones, more than 80% seen once. This sequence originates from a man aged 45-65 years in good health. The sequencing sample was made of blood. The chain recombines TRBV3-1 (or the pseudogene TRBV3-2) with TRBJ1-2; no definite D call. In DNA, the CDR3 is TGTGCCAGCAGCCAAGAACGGCCTTGGGGCTACACCTTC. Its protein is CASSQERPWGYTF.